This record concerns one T cell receptor (beta chain) sequence. The entry originates in a study of blood T cell repertoires in COVID-19. Study at large: Donors in the United States, Italy and Spain gave samples during acute or convalescent COVID-19. The analysed material was cDNA or gDNA that came from T cells, B-cell-depleted T cells, or PBMCs.

The authors' processing: Estimated nucleated cell counts came from reference gene primer amplification. Repertoires were generated with immunoSEQ multiplex PCR, while TCRdb's copy carries only in-frame clones and drops some. V and J calls and clone size are as listed in that table; D and trimming were resolved from the DNA. The sample carries about 300,000 clones, about 80% recorded once. The J segment lost 0 bases and the V segment lost 6 bases, leaving 7 bases of the junction unmatched. The CDR3 runs to 15 residues. The germline CDR1 and CDR2 sequences are MGHDK and SYGVNS. The sequence derives from a woman between 45 and 60 years old who had recovered from COVID-19. Sequencing used peripheral blood. The gene calls are TRBV25-1 and TRBJ2-7; TRBD1 matches at 8 bases. The CDR3 region is CASRDREAISYEQYF. CDR3 coding DNA: TGTGCCAGCAGGGACAGGGAGGCCATCTCCTACGAGCAGTACTTC.